A selection of T cell receptor beta chains follows, all from one sample in a study of cytomegalovirus exposure and HLA in healthy donors. The assay was immunoSEQ multiplex PCR, and TCRdb's table has in-frame clones only and misses some. The data hold more than 45,000 clones, with nearly 90% observed a single time. Sequencing input: PBMCs. These receptor sequences come from a woman aged 18-29 years in good health and CMV-seronegative. Both conserved end residues are part of each CDR3. The D gene is left open where the match is weak. The size field is filled for only some rows; it gives once, few, many or a size class.

NA	NA	TRBV7-8	TRBJ2-4	CASSLSLAKNIQYF	TGTGCCAGCAGTTTGAGTCTAGCCAAAAACATTCAGTACTTC
TRBD1	NA	TRBV4-2	TRBJ1-2	CASSQDGGTGGNYGYTF	TGTGCCAGCAGCCAAGACGGGGGGACAGGGGGTAACTATGGCTACACCTTC
NA	NA	TRBV7-6	TRBJ2-3	CASSLVRTDTQYF	TGTGCCAGCAGCTTAGTGCGGACAGATACGCAGTATTTT
NA	NA	TRBV5-6	TRBJ1-2	CASSIRQRAGYTF	TGTGCCAGCAGCATCCGACAGCGAGCTGGCTACACCTTC
NA	NA	TRBV6-1	TRBJ1-1	CASSATGVNTEAFF	TGTGCCAGCAGCGCGACAGGTGTGAACACTGAAGCTTTCTTT
TRBD1	NA	TRBV19	TRBJ2-7	CASSIVGTGGEQYF	TGTGCCAGTAGTATCGTGGGGACAGGGGGCGAGCAGTACTTC
TRBD1	NA	TRBV30	TRBJ1-4	CAWSRDRGHEKLFF	TGTGCCTGGAGTCGGGACAGGGGGCATGAAAAACTGTTTTTT
NA	once	TRBV27	TRBJ1-1	CASSLPGNTEAFF	TGTGCCAGCAGTTTACCAGGGAACACTGAAGCTTTCTTT
NA	NA	TRBV2	TRBJ1-3	CTSSDLGRSGNTIYF	TGTACCAGCAGTGATTTGGGCCGCTCTGGAAACACCATATATTTT
TRBD2	NA	TRBV9	TRBJ2-3	CASSVRGVSTDTQYF	TGTGCCAGCAGCGTACGGGGGGTTAGCACAGATACGCAGTATTTT
NA	NA	TRBV10-3	TRBJ1-5	CAISEGSGGNQPQHF	TGTGCCATCAGTGAGGGGTCAGGGGGCAATCAGCCCCAGCATTTT